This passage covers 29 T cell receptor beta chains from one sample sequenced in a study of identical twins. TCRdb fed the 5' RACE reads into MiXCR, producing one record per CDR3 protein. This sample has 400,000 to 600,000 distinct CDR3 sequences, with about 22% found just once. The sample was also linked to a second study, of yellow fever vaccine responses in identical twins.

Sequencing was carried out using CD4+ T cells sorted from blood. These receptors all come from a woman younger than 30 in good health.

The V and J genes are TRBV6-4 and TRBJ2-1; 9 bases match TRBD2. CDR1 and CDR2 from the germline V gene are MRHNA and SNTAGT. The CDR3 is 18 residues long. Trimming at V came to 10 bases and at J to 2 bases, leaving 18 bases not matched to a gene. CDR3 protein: CAICPAVVAGGPYNEQFF. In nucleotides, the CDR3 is TGTGCCATCTGTCCGGCCGTAGTTGCGGGGGGGCCCTACAATGAGCAGTTCTTC.

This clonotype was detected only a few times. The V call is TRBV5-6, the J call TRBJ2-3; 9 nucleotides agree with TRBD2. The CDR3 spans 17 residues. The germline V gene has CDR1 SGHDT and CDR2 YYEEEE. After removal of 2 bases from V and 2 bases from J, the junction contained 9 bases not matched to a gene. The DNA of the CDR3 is TGTGCCAGCAGCTTTTCCGCGCCTAGCGGGAACACAGATACGCAGTATTTT. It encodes CASSFSAPSGNTDTQYF. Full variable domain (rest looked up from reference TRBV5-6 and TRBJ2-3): DAGVTQSPTHLIKTRGQQVTLRCSPKSGHDTVSWYQQALGQGPQFIFQYYEEEERQRGNFPDRFSGHQFPNYSSELNVNALLLGDSALYLCASSFSAPSGNTDTQYFGPGTRLTVL.

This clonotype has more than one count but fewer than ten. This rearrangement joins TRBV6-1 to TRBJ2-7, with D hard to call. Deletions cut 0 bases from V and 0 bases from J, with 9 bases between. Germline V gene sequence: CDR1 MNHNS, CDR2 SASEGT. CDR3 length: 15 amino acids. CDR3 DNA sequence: TGTGCCAGCAGTGAAGCGTGGGTTGCCTCCTACGAGCAGTACTTC. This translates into CASSEAWVASYEQYF.

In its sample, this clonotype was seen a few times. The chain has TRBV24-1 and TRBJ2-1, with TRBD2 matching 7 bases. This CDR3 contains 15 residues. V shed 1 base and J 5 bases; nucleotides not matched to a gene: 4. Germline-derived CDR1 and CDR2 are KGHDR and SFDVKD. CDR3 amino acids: CATSDLGTKNNEQFF. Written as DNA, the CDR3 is TGTGCCACCAGTGATTTAGGGACTAAGAACAATGAGCAGTTCTTC.

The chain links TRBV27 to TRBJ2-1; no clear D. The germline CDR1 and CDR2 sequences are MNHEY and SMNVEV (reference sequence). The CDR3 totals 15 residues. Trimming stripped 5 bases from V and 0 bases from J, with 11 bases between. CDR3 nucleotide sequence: TGTGCCAGCAGTAAGACCGTGAGCTCCTACAATGAGCAGTTCTTC. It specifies CASSKTVSSYNEQFF.

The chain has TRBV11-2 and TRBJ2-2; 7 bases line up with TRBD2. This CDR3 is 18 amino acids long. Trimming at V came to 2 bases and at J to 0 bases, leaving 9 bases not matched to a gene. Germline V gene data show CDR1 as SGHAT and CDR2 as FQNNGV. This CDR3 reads CASSLRSSGVPNTGELFF. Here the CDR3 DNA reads TGTGCCAGCAGCTTAAGGTCCAGCGGGGTACCGAACACCGGGGAGCTGTTTTTT.

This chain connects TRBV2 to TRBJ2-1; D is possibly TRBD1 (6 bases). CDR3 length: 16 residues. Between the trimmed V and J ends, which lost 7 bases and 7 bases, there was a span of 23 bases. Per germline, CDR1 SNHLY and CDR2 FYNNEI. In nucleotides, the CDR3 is TGTGCCAGCACCTCGGAAGGTGCGGTAAGGGGGAATGAGCAGTTCTTC. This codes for CASTSEGAVRGNEQFF.

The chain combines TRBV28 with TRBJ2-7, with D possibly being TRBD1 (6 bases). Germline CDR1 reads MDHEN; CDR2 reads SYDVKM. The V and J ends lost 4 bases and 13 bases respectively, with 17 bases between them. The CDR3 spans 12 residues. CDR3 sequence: CASSSGGRGVYF. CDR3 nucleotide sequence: TGTGCCAGCAGTTCCGGTGGCAGGGGTGTATACTTC. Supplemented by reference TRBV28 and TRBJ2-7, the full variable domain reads DVKVTQSSRYLVKRTGEKVFLECVQDMDHENMFWYRQDPGLGLRLIYFSYDVKMKEKGDIPEGYSVSREKKERFSLILESASTNQTSMYLCASSSGGRGVYFGPGTRLTVT.

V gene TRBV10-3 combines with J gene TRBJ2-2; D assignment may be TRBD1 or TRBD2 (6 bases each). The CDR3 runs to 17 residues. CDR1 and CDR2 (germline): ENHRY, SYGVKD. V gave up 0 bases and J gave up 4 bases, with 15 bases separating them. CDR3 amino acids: CAISESKGGPPTGELFF. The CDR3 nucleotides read TGTGCCATCAGTGAGTCGAAGGGGGGACCTCCCACCGGGGAGCTGTTTTTT.

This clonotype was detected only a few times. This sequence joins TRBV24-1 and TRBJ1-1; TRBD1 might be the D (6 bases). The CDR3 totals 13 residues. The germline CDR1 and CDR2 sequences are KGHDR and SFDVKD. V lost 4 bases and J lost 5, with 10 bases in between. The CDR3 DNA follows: TGTGCCACCAGTGAAGGGGGTAGGACTGAAGCTTTCTTT. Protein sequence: CATSEGGRTEAFF.

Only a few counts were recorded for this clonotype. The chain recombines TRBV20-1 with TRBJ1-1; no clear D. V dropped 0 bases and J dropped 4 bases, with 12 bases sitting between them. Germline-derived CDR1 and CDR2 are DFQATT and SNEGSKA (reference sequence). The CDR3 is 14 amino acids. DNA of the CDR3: TGCAGTGCTAGAGAGGGAGGAGCGGCCACTGAAGCTTTCTTT. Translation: CSAREGGAATEAFF.

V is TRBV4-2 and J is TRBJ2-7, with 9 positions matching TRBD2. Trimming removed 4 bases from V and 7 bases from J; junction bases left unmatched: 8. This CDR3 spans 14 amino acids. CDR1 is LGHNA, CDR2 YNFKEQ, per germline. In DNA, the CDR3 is TGTGCCAGCAGCCGCGGGGCGGGAGGGCGAGAGCAGTACTTC. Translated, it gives CASSRGAGGREQYF.

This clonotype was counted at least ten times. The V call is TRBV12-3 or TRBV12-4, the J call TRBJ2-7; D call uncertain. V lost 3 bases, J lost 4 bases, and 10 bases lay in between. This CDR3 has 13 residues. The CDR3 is CASSLGGLYEQYF. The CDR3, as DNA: TGTGCCAGCAGTTTGGGCGGTCTTTACGAGCAGTACTTC.

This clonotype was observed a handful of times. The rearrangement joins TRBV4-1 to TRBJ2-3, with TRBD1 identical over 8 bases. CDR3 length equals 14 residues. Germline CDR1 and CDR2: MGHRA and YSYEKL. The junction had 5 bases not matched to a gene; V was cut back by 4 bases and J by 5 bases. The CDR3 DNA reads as TGCGCCAGCAGCCTAGACAGGGGTGAAGATACGCAGTATTTT. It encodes CASSLDRGEDTQYF.

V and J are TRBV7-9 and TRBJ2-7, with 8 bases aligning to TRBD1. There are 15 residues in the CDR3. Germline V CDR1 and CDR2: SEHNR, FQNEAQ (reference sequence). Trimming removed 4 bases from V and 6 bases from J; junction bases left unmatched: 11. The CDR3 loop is CASSSTGGTRFEQYF. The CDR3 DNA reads TGTGCCAGCAGCTCAACAGGGGGGACCAGATTCGAGCAGTACTTC. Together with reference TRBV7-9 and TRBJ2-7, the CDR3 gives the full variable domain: DTGVSQNPRHKITKRGQNVTFRCDPISEHNRLYWYRQTLGQGPEFLTYFQNEAQLEKSRLLSDRFSAERPKGSFSTLEIQRTEQGDSAMYLCASSSTGGTRFEQYFGPGTRLTVT.

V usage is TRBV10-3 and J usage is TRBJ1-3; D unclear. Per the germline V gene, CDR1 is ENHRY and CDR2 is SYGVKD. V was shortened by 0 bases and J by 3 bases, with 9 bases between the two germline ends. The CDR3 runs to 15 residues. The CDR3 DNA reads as TGTGCCATCAGTGAGTCGAGGGTATTTGGAAACACCATATATTTT. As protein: CAISESRVFGNTIYF.

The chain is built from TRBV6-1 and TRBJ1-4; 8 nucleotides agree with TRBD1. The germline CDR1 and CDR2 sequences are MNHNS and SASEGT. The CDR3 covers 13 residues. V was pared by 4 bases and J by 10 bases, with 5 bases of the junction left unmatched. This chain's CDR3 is CASSVGQGGKLFF. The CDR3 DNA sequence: TGTGCCAGCAGTGTCGGACAGGGAGGAAAACTGTTTTTT.

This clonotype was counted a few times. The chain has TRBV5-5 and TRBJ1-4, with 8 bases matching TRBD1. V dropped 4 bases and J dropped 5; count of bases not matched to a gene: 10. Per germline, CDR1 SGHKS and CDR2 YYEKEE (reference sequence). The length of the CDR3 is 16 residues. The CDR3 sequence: CASSVPTGAGNEKLFF. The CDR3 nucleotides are TGTGCCAGCAGCGTTCCGACAGGGGCCGGAAATGAAAAACTGTTTTTT.

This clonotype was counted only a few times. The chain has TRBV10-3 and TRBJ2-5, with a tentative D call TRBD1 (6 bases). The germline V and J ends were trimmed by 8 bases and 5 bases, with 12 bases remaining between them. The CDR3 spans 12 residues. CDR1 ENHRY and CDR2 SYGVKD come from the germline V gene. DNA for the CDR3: TGTGCCATCGCTCAGGGGTATGAGACCCAGTACTTC. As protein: CAIAQGYETQYF.

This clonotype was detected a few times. The CDR3 sequence: CASGNIAGVDSRKETQYF. CDR3 sequence (DNA): TGCGCCAGCGGCAATATAGCGGGAGTGGATAGTCGGAAAGAGACCCAGTACTTC. The V and J genes are TRBV4-1 and TRBJ2-5; TRBD2 agrees at 9 bases. This CDR3 comprises 18 residues. The V segment lost 8 bases and the J segment 3 bases; nucleotides outside the gene matches: 19. From germline, CDR1 is MGHRA and CDR2 YSYEKL.

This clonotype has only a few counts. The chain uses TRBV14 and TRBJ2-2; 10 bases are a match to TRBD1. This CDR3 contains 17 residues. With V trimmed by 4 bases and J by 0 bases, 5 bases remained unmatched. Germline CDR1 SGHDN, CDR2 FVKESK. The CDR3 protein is CASSPTGGLANTGELFF. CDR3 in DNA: TGTGCCAGCAGCCCGACAGGGGGCCTTGCGAACACCGGGGAGCTGTTTTTT. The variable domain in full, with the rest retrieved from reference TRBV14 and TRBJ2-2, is EAGVTQFPSHSVIEKGQTVTLRCDPISGHDNLYWYRRVMGKEIKFLLHFVKESKQDESGMPNNRFLAERTGGTYSTLKVQPAELEDSGVYFCASSPTGGLANTGELFFGEGSRLTVL.

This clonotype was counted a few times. CDR3 sequence: CASCRQGTYNEQFF. CDR3 in DNA: TGTGCCAGCTGTAGACAGGGTACTTACAATGAGCAGTTCTTC. The V call is TRBV12-3 or TRBV12-4, the J call TRBJ2-1, with 7 bases identical to TRBD1. The trim removed 8 bases at V and 4 bases at J, leaving 8 bases unmatched. The CDR3 extends over 14 amino acids.

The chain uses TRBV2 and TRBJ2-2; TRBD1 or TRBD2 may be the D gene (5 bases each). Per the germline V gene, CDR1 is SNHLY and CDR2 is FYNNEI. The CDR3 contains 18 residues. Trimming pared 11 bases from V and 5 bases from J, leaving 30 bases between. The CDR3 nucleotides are TGTGCCCTCAGTTTATTAGGCCGGGACCGGGGCAGAACCGGGGAGCTGTTTTTT. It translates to CALSLLGRDRGRTGELFF.

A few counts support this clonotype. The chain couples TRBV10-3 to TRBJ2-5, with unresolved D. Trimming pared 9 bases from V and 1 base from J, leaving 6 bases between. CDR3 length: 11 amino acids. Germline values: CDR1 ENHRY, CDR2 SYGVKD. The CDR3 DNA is TGTGCCATGGGCAGCCAAGAGACCCAGTACTTC. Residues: CAMGSQETQYF.

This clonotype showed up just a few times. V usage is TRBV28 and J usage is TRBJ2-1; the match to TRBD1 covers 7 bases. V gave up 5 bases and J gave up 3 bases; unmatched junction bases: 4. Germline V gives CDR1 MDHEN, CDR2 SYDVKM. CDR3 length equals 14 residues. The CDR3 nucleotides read TGTGCCAGCAGTGGGGACAGAAACTACAATGAGCAGTTCTTC. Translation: CASSGDRNYNEQFF.

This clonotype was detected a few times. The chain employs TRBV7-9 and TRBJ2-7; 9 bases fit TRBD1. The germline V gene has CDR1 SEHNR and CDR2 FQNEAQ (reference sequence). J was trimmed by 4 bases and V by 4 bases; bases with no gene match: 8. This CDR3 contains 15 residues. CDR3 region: CASSSGTGMLYEQYF. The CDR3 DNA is TGTGCCAGCAGCTCCGGGACAGGGATGTTGTACGAGCAGTACTTC.

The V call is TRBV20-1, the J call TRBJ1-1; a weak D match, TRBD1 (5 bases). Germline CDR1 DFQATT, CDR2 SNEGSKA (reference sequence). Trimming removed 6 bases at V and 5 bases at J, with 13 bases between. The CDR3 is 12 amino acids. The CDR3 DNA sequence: TGCAGTGCCACCAGGGTGGGGACTGAAGCTTTCTTT. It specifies CSATRVGTEAFF.

This chain's CDR3 is CASSDSRGAGNTIYF. DNA for the CDR3: TGTGCCAGCAGTGATAGTCGCGGAGCGGGAAACACCATATATTTT. V is TRBV25-1 and J is TRBJ1-3; D uncertain. The germline gives CDR1 MGHDK, CDR2 SYGVNS. The V gene lost 3 bases and the J gene lost 4 bases, with 13 bases spanning the gap. The CDR3 runs 15 residues.

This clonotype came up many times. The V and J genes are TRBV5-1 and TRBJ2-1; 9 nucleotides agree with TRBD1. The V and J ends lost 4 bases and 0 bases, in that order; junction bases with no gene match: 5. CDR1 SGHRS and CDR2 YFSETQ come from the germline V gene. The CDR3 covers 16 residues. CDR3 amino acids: CASSPLTGGSYNEQFF. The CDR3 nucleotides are TGCGCCAGCAGCCCCTTGACAGGGGGCTCCTACAATGAGCAGTTCTTC.